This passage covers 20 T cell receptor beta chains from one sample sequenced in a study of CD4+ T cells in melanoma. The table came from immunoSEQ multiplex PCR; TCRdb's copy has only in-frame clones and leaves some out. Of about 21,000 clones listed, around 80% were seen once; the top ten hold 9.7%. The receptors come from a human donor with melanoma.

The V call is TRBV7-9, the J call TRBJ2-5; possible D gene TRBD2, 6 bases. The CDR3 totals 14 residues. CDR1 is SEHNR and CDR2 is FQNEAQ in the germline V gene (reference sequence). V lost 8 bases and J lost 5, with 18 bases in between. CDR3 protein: CASLSWGVGETQYF. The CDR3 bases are TGTGCCAGCCTTTCCTGGGGGGTAGGGGAGACCCAGTACTTC.

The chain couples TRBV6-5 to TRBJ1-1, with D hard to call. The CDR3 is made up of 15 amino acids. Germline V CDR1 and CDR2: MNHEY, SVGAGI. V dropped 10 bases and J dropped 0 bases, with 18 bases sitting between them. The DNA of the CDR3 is TGTGCCACCTATCAGAATAGAAACGTGAACACTGAAGCTTTCTTT. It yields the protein CATYQNRNVNTEAFF.

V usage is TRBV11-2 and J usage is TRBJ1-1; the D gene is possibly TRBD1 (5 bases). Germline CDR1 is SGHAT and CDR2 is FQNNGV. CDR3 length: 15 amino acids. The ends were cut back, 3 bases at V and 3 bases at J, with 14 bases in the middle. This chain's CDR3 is CASSFVVRGDTEAFF. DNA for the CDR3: TGTGCCAGCAGCTTTGTCGTACGGGGGGACACTGAAGCTTTCTTT.

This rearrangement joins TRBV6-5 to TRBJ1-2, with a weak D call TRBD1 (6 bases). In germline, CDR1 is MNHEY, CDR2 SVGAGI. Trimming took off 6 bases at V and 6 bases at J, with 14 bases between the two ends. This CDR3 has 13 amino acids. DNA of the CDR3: TGTGCCAGCAGATTCGGACAGCGCGATGGCTACACCTTC. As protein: CASRFGQRDGYTF.

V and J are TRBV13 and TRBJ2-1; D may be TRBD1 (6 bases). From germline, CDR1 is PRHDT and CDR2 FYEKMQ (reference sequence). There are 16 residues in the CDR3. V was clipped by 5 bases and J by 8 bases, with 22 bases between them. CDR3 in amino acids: CASSLLLSTGFDEQFF. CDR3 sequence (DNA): TGTGCCAGCAGCCTCCTCTTATCGACAGGTTTCGATGAGCAGTTCTTC.

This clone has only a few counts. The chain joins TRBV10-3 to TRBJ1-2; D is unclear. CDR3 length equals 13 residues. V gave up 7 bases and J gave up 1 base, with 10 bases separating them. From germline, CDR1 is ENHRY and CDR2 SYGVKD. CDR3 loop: CAIMSTLNYGYTF. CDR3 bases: TGTGCCATCATGTCGACGCTTAACTATGGCTACACCTTC.

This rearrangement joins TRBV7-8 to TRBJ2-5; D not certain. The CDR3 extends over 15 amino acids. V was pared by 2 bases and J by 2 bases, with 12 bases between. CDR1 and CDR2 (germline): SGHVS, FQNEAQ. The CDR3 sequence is CASSLFALGQETQYF. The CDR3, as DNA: TGTGCCAGCAGCTTATTCGCCCTAGGGCAAGAGACCCAGTACTTC.

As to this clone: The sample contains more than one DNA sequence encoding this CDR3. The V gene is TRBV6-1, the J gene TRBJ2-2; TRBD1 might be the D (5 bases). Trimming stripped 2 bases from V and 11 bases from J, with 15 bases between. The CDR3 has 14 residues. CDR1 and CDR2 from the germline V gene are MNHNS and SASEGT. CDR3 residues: CASSERQRGGELFF. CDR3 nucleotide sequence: TGTGCCAGCAGTGAAAGGCAAAGGGGCGGAGAGCTGTTTTTT.

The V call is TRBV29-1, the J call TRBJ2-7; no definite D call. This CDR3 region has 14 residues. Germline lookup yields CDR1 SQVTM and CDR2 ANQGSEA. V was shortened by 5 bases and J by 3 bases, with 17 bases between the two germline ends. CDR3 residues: CSVREVGVFYEQYF. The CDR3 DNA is TGCAGCGTTCGAGAAGTTGGGGTTTTCTACGAGCAGTACTTC.

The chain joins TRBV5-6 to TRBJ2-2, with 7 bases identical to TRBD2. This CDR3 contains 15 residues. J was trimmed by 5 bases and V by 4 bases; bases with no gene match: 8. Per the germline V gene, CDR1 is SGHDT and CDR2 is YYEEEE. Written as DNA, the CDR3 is TGTGCCAGCAGCCCCTTTCTGGGGGGGACCGGGGAGCTGTTTTTT. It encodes CASSPFLGGTGELFF.

The CDR3 nucleotides are TGTGCCAGCAGTGACGTCGGGGTCACAGATACGCAGTATTTT. This translates into CASSDVGVTDTQYF. The chain is built from TRBV2 and TRBJ2-3; D perhaps matches TRBD2 (5 bases). The CDR3 covers 14 residues. With 3 bases removed from V and 2 bases from J, the gap between germline ends came to 9 bases. Germline loops: CDR1 SNHLY, CDR2 FYNNEI.

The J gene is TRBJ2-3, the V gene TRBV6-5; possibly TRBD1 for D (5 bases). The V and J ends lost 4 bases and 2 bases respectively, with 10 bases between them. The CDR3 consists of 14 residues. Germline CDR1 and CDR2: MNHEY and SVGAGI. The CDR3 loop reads CASSLIGVTDTQYF. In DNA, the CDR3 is TGTGCCAGCAGTTTGATAGGGGTCACAGATACGCAGTATTTT.

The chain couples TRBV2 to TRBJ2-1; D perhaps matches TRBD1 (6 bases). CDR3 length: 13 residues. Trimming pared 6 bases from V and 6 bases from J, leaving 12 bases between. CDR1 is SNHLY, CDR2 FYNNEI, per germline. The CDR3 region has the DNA TGTGCCAGCAGCCCGGACAGACCCAATGAGCAGTTCTTC. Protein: CASSPDRPNEQFF.

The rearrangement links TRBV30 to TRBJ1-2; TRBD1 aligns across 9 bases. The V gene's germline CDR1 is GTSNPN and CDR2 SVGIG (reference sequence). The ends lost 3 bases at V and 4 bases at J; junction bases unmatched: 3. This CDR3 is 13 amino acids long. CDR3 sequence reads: CAWRGQGRYGYTF. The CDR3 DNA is TGTGCCTGGAGGGGACAGGGCCGCTATGGCTACACCTTC.

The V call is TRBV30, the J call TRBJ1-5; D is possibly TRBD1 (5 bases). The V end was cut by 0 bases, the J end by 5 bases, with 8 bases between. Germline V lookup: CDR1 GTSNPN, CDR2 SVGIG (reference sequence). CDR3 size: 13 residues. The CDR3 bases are TGTGCCTGGAGTGTAGGGGACCATCAGCCCCAGCATTTT. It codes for CAWSVGDHQPQHF.

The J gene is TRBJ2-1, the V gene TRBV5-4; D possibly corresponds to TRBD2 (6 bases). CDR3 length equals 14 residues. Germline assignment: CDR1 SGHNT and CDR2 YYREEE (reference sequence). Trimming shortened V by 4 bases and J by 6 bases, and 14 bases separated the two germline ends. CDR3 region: CASSRGTPPNEQFF. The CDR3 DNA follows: TGTGCCAGCAGCCGCGGGACTCCCCCCAATGAGCAGTTCTTC. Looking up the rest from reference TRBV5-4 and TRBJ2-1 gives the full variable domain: ETGVTQSPTHLIKTRGQQVTLRCSSQSGHNTVSWYQQALGQGPQFIFQYYREEENGRGNFPPRFSGLQFPNYSSELNVNALELDDSALYLCASSRGTPPNEQFFGPGTRLTVL.

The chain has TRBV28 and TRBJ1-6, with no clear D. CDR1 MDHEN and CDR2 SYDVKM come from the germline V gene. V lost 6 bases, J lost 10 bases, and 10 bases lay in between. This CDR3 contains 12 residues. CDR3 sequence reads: CASRGSGSPLHF. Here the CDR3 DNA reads TGTGCCAGCAGGGGGTCGGGCTCACCCCTCCACTTT.

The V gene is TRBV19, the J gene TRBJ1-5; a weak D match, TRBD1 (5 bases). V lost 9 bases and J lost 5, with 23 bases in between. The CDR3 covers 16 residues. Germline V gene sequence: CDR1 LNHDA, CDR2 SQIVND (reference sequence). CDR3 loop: CARGHRLGVADQPQHF. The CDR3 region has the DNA TGTGCCAGGGGCCATCGGCTAGGGGTTGCGGATCAGCCCCAGCATTTT.

The chain's CDR3 is CASGTNYGYTF. The CDR3 DNA follows: TGTGCCAGCGGGACTAACTATGGCTACACCTTC. The chain has TRBV9 and TRBJ1-2, with D unclear. Germline V lookup: CDR1 SGDLS, CDR2 YYNGEE. CDR3 length equals 11 residues. Trimming took off 7 bases at V and 0 bases at J, with 4 bases between the two ends.

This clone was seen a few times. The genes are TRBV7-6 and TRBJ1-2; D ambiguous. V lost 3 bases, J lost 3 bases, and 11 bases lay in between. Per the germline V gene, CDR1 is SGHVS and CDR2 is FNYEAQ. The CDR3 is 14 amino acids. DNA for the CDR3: TGTGCCAGCAGCTTGCGGGCCGGAGACTATGGCTACACCTTC. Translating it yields CASSLRAGDYGYTF.